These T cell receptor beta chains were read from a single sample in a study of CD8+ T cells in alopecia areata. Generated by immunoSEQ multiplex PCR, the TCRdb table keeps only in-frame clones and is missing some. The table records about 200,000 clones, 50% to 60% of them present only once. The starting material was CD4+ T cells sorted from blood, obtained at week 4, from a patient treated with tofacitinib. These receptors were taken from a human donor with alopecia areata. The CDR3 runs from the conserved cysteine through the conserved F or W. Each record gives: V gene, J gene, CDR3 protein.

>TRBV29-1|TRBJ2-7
CSVDIDRDRHYEQYF
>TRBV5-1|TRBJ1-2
CASSLAGTGNGYTF
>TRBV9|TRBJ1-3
CASSATRDNTIYF
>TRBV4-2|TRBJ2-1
CASSLQTRGDSYNEQFF
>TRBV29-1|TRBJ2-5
CSVAGQRRETQYF
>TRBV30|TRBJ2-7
CAWSVSGSGDAYEQYF
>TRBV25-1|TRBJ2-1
CASSERGDEQFF
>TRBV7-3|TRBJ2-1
CASSSGKGAIYNEQFF
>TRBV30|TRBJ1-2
CAWSVAAWGYTF
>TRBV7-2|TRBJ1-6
CASSLVTTMGSPLHF
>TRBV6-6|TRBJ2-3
CASSYSRTGGTDTQYF
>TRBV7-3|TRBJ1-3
CASSLGTSGNTIYF
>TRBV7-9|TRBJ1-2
CASSPIEGRGQRKLDGYTF
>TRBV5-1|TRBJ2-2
CASSLAALTGELFF
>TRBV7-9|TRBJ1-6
CASSLAGTGNSPLHF
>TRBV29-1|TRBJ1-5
CSVSTGGSNQPQHF
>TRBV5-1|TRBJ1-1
CASSLFLGNTEAFF
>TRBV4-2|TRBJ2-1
CASGWALDNEQFF
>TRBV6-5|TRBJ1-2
CASSYSKGKYGYTF
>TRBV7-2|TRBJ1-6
CASSLDNSPLHF
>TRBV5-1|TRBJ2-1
CASSQQGDNEQFF
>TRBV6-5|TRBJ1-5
CASRALSNQPQHF
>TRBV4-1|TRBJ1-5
CASSQDRIPRLLSNQPQHF
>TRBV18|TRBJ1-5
CASSPSTQGRDQHF
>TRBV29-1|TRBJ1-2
CSVERSYGYTF
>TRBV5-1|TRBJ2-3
CASSSGLAGGTDTQYF
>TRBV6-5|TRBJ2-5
CASSYSLTETQYF
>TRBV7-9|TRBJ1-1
CASSPPGGTGLTEAFF
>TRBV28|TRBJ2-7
CASSLYAGTSYEQYF
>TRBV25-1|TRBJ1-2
CASSESGGAWGYTF
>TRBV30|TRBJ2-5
CASYRGRETQYF
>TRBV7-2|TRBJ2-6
CASSLAGTSGTSGANVLTF
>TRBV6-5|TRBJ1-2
CASSPPGRQGGYTF
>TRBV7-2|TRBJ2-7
CASSLERAYEQYF
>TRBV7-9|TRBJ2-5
CASSPDVPTQYF
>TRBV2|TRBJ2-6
CASSETGYSGANVLTF
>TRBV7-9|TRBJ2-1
CASSLAIGYNEQFF
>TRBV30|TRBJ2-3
CAWSVEASGQLPTDTQYF
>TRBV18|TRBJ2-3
CASSPDGGGGTQYF
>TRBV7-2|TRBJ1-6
CASSLDGYNSPLHF
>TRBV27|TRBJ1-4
CASRDRREKLFF
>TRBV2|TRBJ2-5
CASGAHSGGLVETQYF
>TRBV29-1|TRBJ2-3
CSVEDLGDGATDTQYF
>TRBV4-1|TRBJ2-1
CASSQATSVLIPYNEQFF
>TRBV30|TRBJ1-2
CAWSAADRVTTGYTF
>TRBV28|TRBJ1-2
CASSLGGTEYGYTF
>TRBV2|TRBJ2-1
CATQRERNSYNEQFF
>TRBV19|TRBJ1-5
CASSIARERHQPQHF
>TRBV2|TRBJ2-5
CASSEENLETQYF